This T cell receptor beta chain derives from a study of cytomegalovirus exposure and HLA in healthy donors. Findings and limits, study-wide: In a later analysis, compared with equally common non-associated chains, HLA-associated beta chains were more expanded.

The V gene end was trimmed by 4 bases and the J gene end by 5 bases; junction bases not matched to a gene: 1. The CDR3 loop spans 13 amino acids. CDR1 MNHNS and CDR2 SASEGT come from the germline V gene. Both 60 Vbeta primers and 13 Jbeta primers went into the PCR. Methods used by the authors: An analysis performed later counted about 80 million unique TCR beta chains (roughly 11 million of them shared). Using immunoSEQ multiplex PCR, the repertoire was profiled, and TCRdb retains in-frame clones only, with some absent. V, J and clone size derive from that table, while D and trimming were established from the DNA sequence. The sample contains 150,000 or so clones, 75% of which appear only once. As regards this clone: As yet, its antigen is unknown.

The TCR comes from a woman in her thirties or forties in good health and CMV-seropositive. Sequenced input: PBMCs. The rearrangement uses TRBV6-1 and TRBJ2-2; 7 nucleotides line up with TRBD1. The CDR3 is CASSGQGTGELFF. In DNA form, the CDR3 reads TGTGCCAGCAGTGGACAGGGAACCGGGGAGCTGTTTTTT.